The rows below give T cell receptor beta chains drawn from one sample of a study of cytomegalovirus exposure and HLA in healthy donors. Sequencing was performed with immunoSEQ multiplex PCR; in TCRdb, only in-frame clones are kept and a portion is missing. The sample yields about 190,000 clones, roughly 80% seen once. Input material: PBMCs. The receptors were gathered from a man aged 35 to 55 in good health and CMV-seropositive. Each CDR3 is given with its conserved first and last residue. D genes are given only for firm matches. Part of the rows lack a size; the others show once, few, many or a class for expanded clones.

>once|TRBD2|TRBV19|TRBJ2-1
TGTGCCAGTAGTGAGCGCGGGGGGTCCTACAATGAGCAGTTCTTC
CASSERGGSYNEQFF
>NA|NA|TRBV11-2|TRBJ1-2
TGTGCCAGCAGCTTAGTTCAGGTCGATGGCTACACCTTC
CASSLVQVDGYTF
>NA|NA|TRBV5-1|TRBJ2-3
TGCGCCAGCAATCCGGGACTTTACACAGATACGCAGTATTTT
CASNPGLYTDTQYF
>NA|NA|TRBV5-4|TRBJ1-2
TGTGCCAGCAGCTTGAGTCAGCAGGGAGGCTACACCTTC
CASSLSQQGGYTF
>few|TRBD2|TRBV4-3|TRBJ2-3
TGCGCCAGCAGCCAGAGCGGGGGGGCCCCCACAGATACGCAGTATTTT
CASSQSGGAPTDTQYF
>NA|NA|TRBV7-8|TRBJ2-7
TGTGCCAGCAGCCCCCGAGGAGGGTCCGAGCAGTACTTC
CASSPRGGSEQYF
>NA|NA|TRBV11-2|TRBJ1-1
TGTGCCAGCAGATGGACGGGGGGCGCTGAAGCTTTCTTT
CASRWTGGAEAFF
>NA|NA|TRBV30|TRBJ1-5
TGTGCCTGGAGTGAAGGAGATTACAATCAGCCCCAGCATTTT
CAWSEGDYNQPQHF
>NA|TRBD1|TRBV7-3|TRBJ2-5
TGTGCCAGCAGCTTTCAGGGGGCAGCAGGAGAGACCCAGTACTTC
CASSFQGAAGETQYF
>NA|TRBD1|TRBV19|TRBJ2-1
TGTGCCAGTAGTATAGTGGCCACCGGGACAGAGTACAATGAGCAGTTCTTC
CASSIVATGTEYNEQFF
>NA|TRBD1|TRBV28|TRBJ1-4
TGTGCCAGCAGAAGACAGGGGGGGGTAGAAAAACTGTTTTTT
CASRRQGGVEKLFF
>NA|TRBD1|TRBV11-2|TRBJ2-2
TGTGCCAGCATTACTACAGACAGGGGGCGGGAAATGGGCACCGGGGAGCTGTTTTTT
CASITTDRGREMGTGELFF
>NA|TRBD1|TRBV5-6|TRBJ2-2
TGTGCCAGCAGCTTAGGGACAGGGTCCACCGGGGAGCTGTTTTTT
CASSLGTGSTGELFF
>once|NA|TRBV10-3|TRBJ2-7
TGTGCCATCAGCAGGGATCCTTCCTACGAGCAGTACTTC
CAISRDPSYEQYF
>NA|TRBD1|TRBV28|TRBJ2-7
TGTGCCAGCAGCAAGCCGGGACAGGGAATCTACGAGCAGTACTTC
CASSKPGQGIYEQYF
>NA|NA|TRBV6-5|TRBJ2-3
TGTGCCAGCAGTTGGGCGGGGAGAGATACGCAGTATTTT
CASSWAGRDTQYF
>NA|NA|TRBV27|TRBJ1-2
TGTGCCAGCAGTTTATCAATCGGGGGAGGGTATGGCTACACCTTC
CASSLSIGGGYGYTF
>few|TRBD2|TRBV27|TRBJ2-1
TGTGCCAGCAGGGCCCGGGGGGGAAATCTTGAGCAGTTCTTC
CASRARGGNLEQFF
>NA|NA|TRBV6-1|TRBJ1-2
TGTGCCAGCAGTGAAGGGCCGACTAACTATGGCTACACCTTC
CASSEGPTNYGYTF
>NA|NA|TRBV27|TRBJ1-5
TGTGCCAGCAGTTTATCGTGGGGCAGCCTTAGCAATCAGCCCCAGCATTTT
CASSLSWGSLSNQPQHF
>NA|TRBD1|TRBV7-9|TRBJ2-1
TGTTCCAGCAGCTCCCGGGACAGCCAGTTCTTC
CSSSSRDSQFF
>NA|NA|TRBV27|TRBJ2-7
TGTGCCAGCAGTCCCCATTTCGGCTACGAGCAGTACTTC
CASSPHFGYEQYF
>once|TRBD1|TRBV15|TRBJ2-6
TGTGCCACCAGCGCAGGGACAGGGGCTGGGGCCAACGTCCTGACTTTC
CATSAGTGAGANVLTF
>NA|TRBD1|TRBV11-3|TRBJ2-2
TGTGCCAGCAGCCGGACAGGGTTAACCGGGGAGCTGTTTTTT
CASSRTGLTGELFF
>NA|TRBD1|TRBV5-1|TRBJ1-6
TGCGCCAGCAGCTTTCGGGACAGTCATAATTCACCCCTCCACTTT
CASSFRDSHNSPLHF
>NA|NA|TRBV27|TRBJ2-7
TGTGCCAGCAGTATGGCAGCGGCCTACGAGCAGTACTTC
CASSMAAAYEQYF
>NA|TRBD2|TRBV5-1|TRBJ2-5
TGCGCCAGCAGCCGCGGACTAGCGGGAGGGGGGGAGACCCAGTACTTC
CASSRGLAGGGETQYF
>NA|TRBD1|TRBV7-2|TRBJ1-4
TGTGCCAGCAGCCCGTCAGGGACAGGGGGGGAAAAACTGTTTTTT
CASSPSGTGGEKLFF
>NA|NA|TRBV7-8|TRBJ2-7
TGTGCCAGCAGTTTTCAGGGGTCCCTCTACGAGCAGTACTTC
CASSFQGSLYEQYF
>NA|NA|TRBV9|TRBJ1-6
TGTGCCAGCAGCGTAGGGACAGCCTATAATTCACCCCTCCACTTT
CASSVGTAYNSPLHF
>NA|NA|TRBV30|TRBJ1-5
TGTGCCTGGAGTGTCCGCAAGGGGTATAGCAATCAGCCCCAGCATTTT
CAWSVRKGYSNQPQHF
>NA|TRBD1|TRBV18|TRBJ2-7
TGTGCCAGCTCAAGGGACAGGACCTACGAGCAGTACTTC
CASSRDRTYEQYF
>NA|NA|TRBV7-9|TRBJ1-1
TGTTCCAGCAGCTTAGAGCTGGGGGCGGCTTTCTTT
CSSSLELGAAFF
>once|TRBD2|TRBV9|TRBJ2-7
TGTGCCAGCAGCGTAGGGGATCCTAGCGGGGCCCCCTCCTACGAGCAGTACTTC
CASSVGDPSGAPSYEQYF
>NA|NA|TRBV28|TRBJ2-2
TGTGCCAGCAGTTTATCAGCAGGGAACACCGGGGAGCTGTTTTTT
CASSLSAGNTGELFF
>NA|TRBD2|TRBV29-1|TRBJ2-5
TGCAGCGTAAGGACTAGCGGGGGCCCTCAAGAGACCCAGTACTTC
CSVRTSGGPQETQYF
>NA|NA|TRBV7-9|TRBJ2-3
TGTGCCAGCAGCCTCGCGGTAAGAAAAAATACGCAGTATTTT
CASSLAVRKNTQYF
>NA|TRBD1|TRBV7-6|TRBJ2-7
TGTGCCAGCAGCTTAGCTGGTCAGGGGGCCTACGAGCAGTACTTC
CASSLAGQGAYEQYF
>NA|NA|TRBV29-1|TRBJ1-5
TGCAGCGTCACCCTGGACAGCTATAGCAATCAGCCCCAGCATTTT
CSVTLDSYSNQPQHF
>NA|NA|TRBV5-3|TRBJ1-3
TGTGCCAGAATTACCGAACGCGACACCATATATTTT
CARITERDTIYF
>NA|NA|TRBV27|TRBJ1-1
TGTGCCAGCAGTTTGGCAGGGGAGAACACTGAAGCTTTCTTT
CASSLAGENTEAFF
>few|NA|TRBV27|TRBJ2-7
TGTGCCAGCAGTTTATCGGGGCCCGGCGAGCAGTACTTC
CASSLSGPGEQYF
>NA|NA|TRBV7-8|TRBJ1-1
TGTGCCAGCAGCTTAATCAGGAACACTGAAGCTTTCTTT
CASSLIRNTEAFF
>few|NA|TRBV7-6|TRBJ1-5
TGTGCCAGCAGCTTAGCGCGGGGGAGTCAGCCCCAGCATTTT
CASSLARGSQPQHF
>NA|TRBD1|TRBV2|TRBJ2-7
TGTGCCAGCAAGGACAGGGGAGTATCCTACGAGCAGTACTTC
CASKDRGVSYEQYF
>NA|TRBD2|TRBV5-4|TRBJ2-3
TGTGCCAGCAGCTTGGGCACGGGCCTAGCGGGACCGGATAGCACAGATACGCAGTATTTT
CASSLGTGLAGPDSTDTQYF
>NA|TRBD1|TRBV5-8|TRBJ2-3
TGTGCCAGCAGCTCAAGGACAGGCAGCCGAGATACGCAGTATTTT
CASSSRTGSRDTQYF
>NA|TRBD2|TRBV29-1|TRBJ2-1
TGCAGCGTTGGGCCTAGCGGTCGGGAGCAGTTCTTC
CSVGPSGREQFF
>NA|NA|TRBV11-2|TRBJ2-2
TGTGCCAGCAGCGCTAGCACCGGGGAGCTGTTTTTT
CASSASTGELFF
>NA|TRBD2|TRBV28|TRBJ2-2
TGTGCCGGCCGGGGGGGCCCCGGGGAGCTGTTTTTT
CAGRGGPGELFF
>NA|NA|TRBV7-9|TRBJ1-1
TGTGCCAGCAGCTCACCGAACAGGCCTCAAGGGCCTGAAGCTTTCTTT
CASSSPNRPQGPEAFF
>NA|NA|TRBV7-2|TRBJ1-5
TGTGCCAGCAGCGAGGTCCCCCGGGATCAGCCCCAGCATTTT
CASSEVPRDQPQHF
>NA|NA|TRBV4-3|TRBJ1-5
TGCGCCAGCAGCCAAGATCAAAGCCGTTATCAGCCCCAGCATTTT
CASSQDQSRYQPQHF
>NA|TRBD2|TRBV5-1|TRBJ2-7
TGCGCCAGCAGCTCTGGACTAGCGGCCACCTACGAGCAGTACTTC
CASSSGLAATYEQYF
>NA|NA|TRBV7-2|TRBJ1-5
TGTGCCAGCAGCGTCAGGGGTCCCAATCAGCCCCAGCATTTT
CASSVRGPNQPQHF
>few|NA|TRBV7-9|TRBJ1-5
TGTGCCAGCAGCGAGCTTAACAATCAGCCCCAGCATTTT
CASSELNNQPQHF
>NA|NA|TRBV7-9|TRBJ2-5
TGTGCCAGCAGCCTACGACAGGCCCAAGAGACCCAGTACTTC
CASSLRQAQETQYF
>NA|TRBD1|TRBV7-9|TRBJ2-5
TGTTCCAGCAGCTTCGAGCAGGGGGTCGAAGAGACCCAGTACTTC
CSSSFEQGVEETQYF
>NA|TRBD1|TRBV18|TRBJ1-2
TGTGCCAGCTCACCACTCGGGACAGGTCAACTAGCCTATGGCTACACCTTC
CASSPLGTGQLAYGYTF
>NA|TRBD1|TRBV7-3|TRBJ2-7
TGTGCCAGCAGCTCAGGGGGCGGAAGCTCCTACGAGCAGTACTTC
CASSSGGGSSYEQYF